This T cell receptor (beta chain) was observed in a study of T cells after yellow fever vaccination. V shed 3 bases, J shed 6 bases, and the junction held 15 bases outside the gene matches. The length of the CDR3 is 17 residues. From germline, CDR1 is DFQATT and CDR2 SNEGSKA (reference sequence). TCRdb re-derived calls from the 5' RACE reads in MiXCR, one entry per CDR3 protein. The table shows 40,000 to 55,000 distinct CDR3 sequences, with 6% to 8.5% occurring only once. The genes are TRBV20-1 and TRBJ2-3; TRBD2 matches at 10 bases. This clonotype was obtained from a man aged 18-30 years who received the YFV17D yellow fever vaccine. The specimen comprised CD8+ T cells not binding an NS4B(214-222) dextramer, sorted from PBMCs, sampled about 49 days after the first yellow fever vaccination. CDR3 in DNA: TGCAGTGCTAGGGAGATACTAGCGGGGTGGGATGCGGATACGCAGTATTTT. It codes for CSAREILAGWDADTQYF.